These 14 T cell receptor beta chains came from one sample sequenced in a study of OX40 agonist ivuxolimab in advanced cancers. Libraries were constructed by the immunoSEQ multiplex PCR assay. The immuneACCESS repertoire file appears here via TCRdb, limited to in-frame rearrangements. These files lack a portion of the clones; in checked studies, under half of the deficit traces to unresolved V genes, and the cause of the others is not known. This sample holds 95,000 to 110,000 clones; about 91% were observed only once. About 1.2% of the sample is taken by the ten largest. The sequences come from CD4+ or CD8+ T cells sorted from blood, collected in a trial of the OX40 agonist ivuxolimab. All receptors derive from an adult with an advanced solid tumor such as melanoma, head and neck, liver or kidney cancer.

This sequence joins TRBV5-8 and TRBJ1-3; D unresolved. This CDR3 contains 13 residues. Germline V CDR1 and CDR2: SGHTS, YDEGEE. V was shortened by 4 bases and J by 4 bases, with 9 bases between the two germline ends. The CDR3, as DNA: TGTGCCAGCAGCCGGGGAACCGGAAACACCATATATTTT. This translates into CASSRGTGNTIYF.

Here the CDR3 reads CASSTGQGGGTEAFF. The CDR3, as DNA: TGTGCCAGCAGTACCGGACAGGGGGGAGGCACTGAAGCTTTCTTT. The gene calls are TRBV6-5 and TRBJ1-1; 10 bases agree with TRBD1. CDR3 length equals 15 residues. CDR1 and CDR2 from the germline V gene are MNHEY and SVGAGI. V shed 5 bases, J shed 4 bases, and the junction held 7 bases outside the gene matches.

The chain employs TRBV11-2 and TRBJ1-2; 9 positions match TRBD1. Germline CDR1 and CDR2: SGHAT and FQNNGV. The V gene end was trimmed by 2 bases and the J gene end by 9 bases; junction bases not matched to a gene: 13. The CDR3 extends over 16 amino acids. The CDR3 sequence is CASSLMTGTGNLRYTF. In nucleotides, the CDR3 is TGTGCCAGCAGCTTAATGACCGGGACAGGGAATTTGCGCTACACCTTC. The full variable domain, in which reference TRBV11-2 and TRBJ1-2 provide the parts outside the CDR3, is EAGVAQSPRYKIIEKRQSVAFWCNPISGHATLYWYQQILGQGPKLLIQFQNNGVVDDSQLPKDRFSAERLKGVDSTLKIQPAKLEDSAVYLCASSLMTGTGNLRYTFGSGTRLTVV.

This chain links TRBV7-3 with TRBJ1-4; 7 bases agree with TRBD1. Trimming removed 6 bases from V and 8 bases from J; junction bases left unmatched: 6. The CDR3 length is 13 residues. Germline V gene data show CDR1 as SGHTA and CDR2 as FQGTGA. The CDR3 sequence is CASRSGTEEKLFF. Here the CDR3 DNA reads TGTGCCAGCAGGTCCGGGACAGAGGAAAAACTGTTTTTT.

The rearrangement joins TRBV7-3 to TRBJ1-2; no definite D call. The germline CDR1 and CDR2 sequences are SGHTA and FQGTGA. V was shortened by 5 bases and J by 7 bases, with 17 bases between the two germline ends. CDR3 size: 14 residues. CDR3 DNA: TGTGCCAGCAGCCCCCGGGCCGCTCCGGGTGGCTACACCTTC. Encoded protein: CASSPRAAPGGYTF.

The rearrangement links TRBV12-5 to TRBJ1-3; D remains unclear. The V gene's germline CDR1 is LGHNT and CDR2 FRNRAP. The CDR3 contains 14 residues. V lost 2 bases, J lost 0 bases, and 5 bases lay in between. The CDR3 loop reads CASGLSTSGNTIYF. The CDR3 region has the DNA TGTGCTAGTGGTTTGTCAACCTCTGGAAACACCATATATTTT.

The CDR3, as DNA: TGCGCCAGCAGTGAAAAGAGAACTAATGAAAAACTGTTTTTT. Translation gives CASSEKRTNEKLFF. The V call is TRBV10-1, the J call TRBJ1-4, with unresolved D. With 3 bases removed from V and 1 base from J, the gap between germline ends came to 6 bases. Germline V gives CDR1 WNHNN, CDR2 SYGVQD (reference sequence). The CDR3 extends over 14 amino acids.

The rearrangement links TRBV7-9 to TRBJ2-3; D tentatively fits TRBD1 or TRBD2 (6 bases each). Germline lookup yields CDR1 SEHNR and CDR2 FQNEAQ (reference sequence). This CDR3 is 14 amino acids long. V was pared by 5 bases and J by 4 bases, with 13 bases between. The CDR3 nucleotides read TGTGCCAGCAGCCCGGTGGGGGGCCCAGATACGCAGTATTTT. The encoded protein is CASSPVGGPDTQYF.

The V and J genes are TRBV5-8 and TRBJ2-7, with 9 bases lining up with TRBD1. This CDR3 contains 16 residues. Germline CDR1 is SGHTS and CDR2 is YDEGEE. V shed 2 bases, J shed 3 bases, and the junction held 9 bases outside the gene matches. CDR3 region: CASSLKGQGRGYEQYF. CDR3 DNA sequence: TGTGCCAGCAGCTTAAAGGGACAGGGAAGGGGCTACGAGCAGTACTTC.

The rearrangement uses TRBV7-2 and TRBJ2-7; 7 bases align to TRBD2. This CDR3 has 15 residues. V gave up 2 bases and J gave up 5 bases; unmatched junction bases: 9. Germline CDR1 and CDR2: SGHTA and FQGNSA. CDR3 loop: CASSLSFAGADEQYF. DNA of the CDR3: TGTGCCAGCAGCTTATCATTCGCGGGAGCCGACGAGCAGTACTTC.

The chain employs TRBV7-9 and TRBJ2-5; no firm D call. CDR1 is SEHNR, CDR2 FQNEAQ, per germline (reference sequence). The V end was cut by 5 bases, the J end by 5 bases, with 15 bases between. The CDR3 spans 14 residues. The CDR3 DNA follows: TGTGCCAGCAGCCCCCTGGAGTCCTGGGAGACCCAGTACTTC. Its protein product is CASSPLESWETQYF.

The rearrangement links TRBV5-4 to TRBJ2-2, with no clear D. Trimming removed 0 bases from V and 6 bases from J, with 15 bases in between. The V gene's germline CDR1 is SGHNT and CDR2 YYREEE (reference sequence). The CDR3 is 16 residues long. The CDR3 region is CASSLGGLVSAGELFF. The CDR3 DNA reads TGTGCCAGCAGCTTGGGTGGGTTAGTTTCAGCCGGGGAGCTGTTTTTT.

This clone has just one count. J is TRBJ1-2 and V is TRBV2; 11 bases are shared with TRBD1. J was trimmed by 2 bases and V by 5 bases; bases with no gene match: 7. CDR1 is SNHLY and CDR2 is FYNNEI in the germline V gene. The CDR3 is made up of 16 amino acids. The DNA of the CDR3 is TGTGCCAGCAGTCAAGGACAGGGGGCTTGGAACTATGGCTACACCTTC. This codes for CASSQGQGAWNYGYTF.

The rearrangement links TRBV5-6 to TRBJ1-1; no firm D call. Germline CDR1 SGHDT, CDR2 YYEEEE. V shed 2 bases and J shed 4 bases, with 15 bases lying between them. There are 15 residues in the CDR3. The CDR3 region is CASSFNKGKGTEAFF. The DNA for the CDR3 is TGTGCCAGCAGCTTCAATAAGGGTAAAGGCACTGAAGCTTTCTTT.